This T cell receptor beta chain emerged from a study of T-cell reconstitution after alpha-beta-depleted transplantation in children. This CDR3 has 12 amino acids. Trimming stripped 7 bases from V and 7 bases from J, with 11 bases between. Regarding this clonotype: What it recognizes is unknown.

Unique molecular identifiers were incorporated when the TCRbeta library was constructed. From the PCR reads, TCRdb called clonotypes with MiXCR, one entry per CDR3 protein. This repertoire shows a few hundred thousand distinct CDR3 sequences, roughly 16% found once; its top ten account for 25% to 30%. Study-level points and caveats: Reportedly, alpha-beta T cells present about two months post-transplant originated from several hundred expanded clones of graft origin. Some patients' high day-60 TCRbeta diversity was traced to surviving recipient T cells and thymic progenitors. T cells produced anew were the main source of T-cell counts and diversity one year after transplant.

V usage is TRBV12-3 or TRBV12-4 and J usage is TRBJ1-5, with D hard to call. Specimen: PBMCs, mostly from graft donor cells, collected 360 days after TCRalphabeta/CD19-depleted stem cell transplant. The TCR was taken from a boy in the first two years of life who had a stem cell transplant for Wiskott-Aldrich syndrome, so the T cells may come from the graft donor. The CDR3 protein is CASKGREQPQHF. CDR3 sequence (DNA): TGTGCCAGCAAGGGCCGCGAACAGCCCCAGCATTTT.